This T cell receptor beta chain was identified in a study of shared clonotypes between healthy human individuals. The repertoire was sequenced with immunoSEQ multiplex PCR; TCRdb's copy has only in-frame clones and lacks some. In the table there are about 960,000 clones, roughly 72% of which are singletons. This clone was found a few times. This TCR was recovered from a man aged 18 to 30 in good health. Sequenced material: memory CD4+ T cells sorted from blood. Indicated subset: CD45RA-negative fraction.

CDR3 region: CASSTSLNQPQHF. In DNA form, the CDR3 reads TGTGCCAGCAGCACGAGCCTCAATCAGCCCCAGCATTTT. This chain joins TRBV7-6 and TRBJ1-5; D gene unclear. Trimming took 5 bases from V and 3 from J, leaving 8 bases between them. The CDR3 runs 13 residues. CDR1 is SGHVS, CDR2 FNYEAQ, per germline.